The TCR beta chain under discussion was sequenced for a study of blood T cell repertoires in COVID-19. The CDR3 loop spans 13 amino acids. Trimming at V came to 6 bases and at J to 7 bases, leaving 8 bases not matched to a gene. Looked up from germline, CDR1 is GTSNPN and CDR2 is SVGIG (reference sequence). Measured with immunoSEQ multiplex PCR; TCRdb has only the in-frame clones, and not every one. The sample has about 110,000 clones; less than 85% are singletons. Sequencing was carried out using peripheral blood. The rearrangement uses TRBV30 and TRBJ1-2; 10 bases are shared with TRBD1. This TCR came from a woman aged 40 to 49 with acute or convalescent COVID-19. The CDR3 sequence: CACRDRGSGGYTF. In nucleotides, the CDR3 is TGTGCCTGTCGGGACAGGGGATCGGGTGGCTACACCTTC.